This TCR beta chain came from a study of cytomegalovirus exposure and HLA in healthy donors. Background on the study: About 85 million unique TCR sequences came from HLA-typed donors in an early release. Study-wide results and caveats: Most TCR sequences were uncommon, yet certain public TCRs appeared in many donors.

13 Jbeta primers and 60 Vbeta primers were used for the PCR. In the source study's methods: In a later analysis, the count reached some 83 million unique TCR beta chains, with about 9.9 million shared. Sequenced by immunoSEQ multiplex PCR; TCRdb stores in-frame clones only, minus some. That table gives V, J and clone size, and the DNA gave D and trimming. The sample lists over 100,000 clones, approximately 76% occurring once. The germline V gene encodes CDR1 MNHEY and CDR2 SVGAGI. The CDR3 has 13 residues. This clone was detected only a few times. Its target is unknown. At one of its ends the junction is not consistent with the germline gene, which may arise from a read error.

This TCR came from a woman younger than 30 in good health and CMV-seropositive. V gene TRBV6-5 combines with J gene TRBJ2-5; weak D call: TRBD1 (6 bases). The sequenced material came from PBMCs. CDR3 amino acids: CGSNPDGGQTKYF. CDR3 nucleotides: TGTGGCAGCAACCCCGACGGCGGACAGACCAAGTACTTC.